This T cell receptor beta chain was observed in a study of cytomegalovirus exposure and HLA in healthy donors. PCR primers comprised 60 Vbeta and 13 Jbeta primers. Repertoires were generated with immunoSEQ multiplex PCR, while TCRdb's copy carries only in-frame clones and drops some. The sample includes 100,000 to 150,000 clones, more than 75% of them seen just once. CDR1 KGHSH and CDR2 LQKENI come from the germline V gene. With 6 bases removed from V and 0 bases from J, the gap between germline ends came to 9 bases. The CDR3 is 14 residues long. The receptor comes from a female donor in good health and CMV-seronegative. The chain joins TRBV18 to TRBJ2-1; D is possibly TRBD1 (5 bases). The sequenced sample consisted of PBMCs. This CDR3 is CASSLDSSYNEQFF. DNA of the CDR3: TGTGCCAGCTCGCTCGACAGCTCCTACAATGAGCAGTTCTTC.